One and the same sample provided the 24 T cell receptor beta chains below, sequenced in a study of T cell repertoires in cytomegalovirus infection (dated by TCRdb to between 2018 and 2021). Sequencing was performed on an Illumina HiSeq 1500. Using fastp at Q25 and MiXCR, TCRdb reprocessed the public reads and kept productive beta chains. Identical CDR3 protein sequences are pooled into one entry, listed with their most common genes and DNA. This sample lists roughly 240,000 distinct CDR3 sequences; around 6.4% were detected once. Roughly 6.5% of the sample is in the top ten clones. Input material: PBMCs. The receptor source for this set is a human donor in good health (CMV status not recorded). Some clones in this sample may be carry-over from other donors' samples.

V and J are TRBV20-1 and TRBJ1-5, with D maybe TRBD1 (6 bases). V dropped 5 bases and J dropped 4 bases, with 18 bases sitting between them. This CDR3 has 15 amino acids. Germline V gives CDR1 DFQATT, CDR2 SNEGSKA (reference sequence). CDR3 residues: CSAPETGHRNQPQHF. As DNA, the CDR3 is TGCAGTGCTCCTGAAACGGGACATCGGAATCAGCCCCAGCATTTT.

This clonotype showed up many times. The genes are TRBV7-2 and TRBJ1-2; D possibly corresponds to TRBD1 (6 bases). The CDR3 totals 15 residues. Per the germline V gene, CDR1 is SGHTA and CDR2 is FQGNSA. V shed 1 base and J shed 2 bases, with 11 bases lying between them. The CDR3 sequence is CASSLVGGNNYGYTF. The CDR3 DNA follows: TGTGCCAGCAGCTTAGTAGGGGGGAACAACTATGGCTACACCTTC.

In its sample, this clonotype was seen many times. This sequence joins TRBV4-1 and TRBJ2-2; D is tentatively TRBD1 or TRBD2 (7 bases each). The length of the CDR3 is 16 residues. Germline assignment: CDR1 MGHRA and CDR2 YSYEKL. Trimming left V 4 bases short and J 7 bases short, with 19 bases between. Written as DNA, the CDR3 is TGCGCCAGCAGCCCCTCTGGGCAGGGGGGGATCGGGGAGCTGTTTTTT. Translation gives CASSPSGQGGIGELFF.

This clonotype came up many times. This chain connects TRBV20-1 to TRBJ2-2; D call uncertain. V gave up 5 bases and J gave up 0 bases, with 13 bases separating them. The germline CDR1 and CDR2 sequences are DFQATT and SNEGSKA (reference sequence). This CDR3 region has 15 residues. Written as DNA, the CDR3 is TGCAGTGCTTCCGCCCACGGCCCGAACACCGGGGAGCTGTTTTTT. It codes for CSASAHGPNTGELFF.

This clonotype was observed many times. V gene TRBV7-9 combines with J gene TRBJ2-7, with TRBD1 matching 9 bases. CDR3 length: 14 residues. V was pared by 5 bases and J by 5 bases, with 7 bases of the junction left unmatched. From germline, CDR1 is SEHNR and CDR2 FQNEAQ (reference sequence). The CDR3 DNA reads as TGTGCCAGCAGCCTAAGACAGGGGGGCGACGAGCAGTACTTC. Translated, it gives CASSLRQGGDEQYF.

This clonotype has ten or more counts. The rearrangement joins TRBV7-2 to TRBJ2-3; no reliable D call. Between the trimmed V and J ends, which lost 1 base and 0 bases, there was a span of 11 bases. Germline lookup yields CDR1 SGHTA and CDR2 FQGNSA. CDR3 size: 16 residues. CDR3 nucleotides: TGTGCCAGCAGCTTAGGTTCCGGCGTTAGCACAGATACGCAGTATTTT. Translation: CASSLGSGVSTDTQYF.

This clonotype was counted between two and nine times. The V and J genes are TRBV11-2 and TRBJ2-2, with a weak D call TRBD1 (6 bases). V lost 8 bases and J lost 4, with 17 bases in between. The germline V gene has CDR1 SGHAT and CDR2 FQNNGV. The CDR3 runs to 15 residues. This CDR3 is CASRGTGIRTGELFF. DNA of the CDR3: TGTGCCAGCCGGGGAACAGGGATACGCACCGGGGAGCTGTTTTTT. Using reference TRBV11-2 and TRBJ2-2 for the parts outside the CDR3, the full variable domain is EAGVAQSPRYKIIEKRQSVAFWCNPISGHATLYWYQQILGQGPKLLIQFQNNGVVDDSQLPKDRFSAERLKGVDSTLKIQPAKLEDSAVYLCASRGTGIRTGELFFGEGSRLTVL.

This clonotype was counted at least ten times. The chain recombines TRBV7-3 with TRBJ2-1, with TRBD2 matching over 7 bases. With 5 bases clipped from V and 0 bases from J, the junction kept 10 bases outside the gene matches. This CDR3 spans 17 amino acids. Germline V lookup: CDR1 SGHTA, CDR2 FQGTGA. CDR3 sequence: CASSPREGGSSYNEQFF. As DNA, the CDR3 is TGTGCCAGCAGCCCGAGGGAGGGCGGGAGCTCCTACAATGAGCAGTTCTTC.

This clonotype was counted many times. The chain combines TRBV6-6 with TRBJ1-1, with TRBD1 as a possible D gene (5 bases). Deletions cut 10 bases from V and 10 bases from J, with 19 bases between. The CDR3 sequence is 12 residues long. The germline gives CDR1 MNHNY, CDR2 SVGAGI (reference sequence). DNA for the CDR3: TGTGCCACTTCCCACGGGGCAGTCGGAGCTTTCTTT. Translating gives CATSHGAVGAFF.

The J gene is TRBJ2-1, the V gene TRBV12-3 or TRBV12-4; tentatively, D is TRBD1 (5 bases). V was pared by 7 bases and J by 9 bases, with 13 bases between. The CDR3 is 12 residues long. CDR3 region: CASTLGLSEQFF. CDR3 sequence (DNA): TGTGCCAGCACCTTGGGGCTGTCTGAGCAGTTCTTC.

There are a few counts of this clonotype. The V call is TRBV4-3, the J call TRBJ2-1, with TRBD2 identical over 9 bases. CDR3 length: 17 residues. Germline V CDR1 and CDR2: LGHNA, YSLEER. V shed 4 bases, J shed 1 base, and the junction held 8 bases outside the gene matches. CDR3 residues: CASSLILAGGSYNEQFF. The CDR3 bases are TGCGCCAGCAGCCTAATACTGGCGGGGGGGTCCTACAATGAGCAGTTCTTC.

The CDR3, as DNA: TGCAGCGTTGATAGTCAGGCCTTCTATGGCTACACCTTC. This translates into CSVDSQAFYGYTF. The chain links TRBV29-1 to TRBJ1-2; no clear D gene. This CDR3 comprises 13 residues. V lost 3 bases, J lost 4 bases, and 12 bases lay in between. Per germline, CDR1 SQVTM and CDR2 ANQGSEA.

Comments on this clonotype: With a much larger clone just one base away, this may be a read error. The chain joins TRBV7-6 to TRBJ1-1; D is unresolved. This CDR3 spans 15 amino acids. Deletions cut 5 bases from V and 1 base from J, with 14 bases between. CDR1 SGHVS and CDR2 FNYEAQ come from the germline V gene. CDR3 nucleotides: TGTGCCAGCAGCAAGGACGGAATCAAGAACACTGAAGCTTTCTTT. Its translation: CASSKDGIKNTEAFF.

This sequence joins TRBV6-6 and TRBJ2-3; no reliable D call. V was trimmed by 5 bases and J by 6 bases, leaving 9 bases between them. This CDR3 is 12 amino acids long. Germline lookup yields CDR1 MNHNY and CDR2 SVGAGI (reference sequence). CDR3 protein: CASSQTGDTQYF. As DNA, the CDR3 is TGTGCCAGCAGTCAGACCGGGGATACGCAGTATTTT.

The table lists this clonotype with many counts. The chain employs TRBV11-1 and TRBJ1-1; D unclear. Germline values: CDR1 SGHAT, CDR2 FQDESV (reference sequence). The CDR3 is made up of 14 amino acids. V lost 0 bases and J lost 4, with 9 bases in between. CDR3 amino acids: CASSLAPKVTEAFF. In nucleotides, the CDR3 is TGTGCCAGCAGCTTAGCGCCCAAGGTCACTGAAGCTTTCTTT.

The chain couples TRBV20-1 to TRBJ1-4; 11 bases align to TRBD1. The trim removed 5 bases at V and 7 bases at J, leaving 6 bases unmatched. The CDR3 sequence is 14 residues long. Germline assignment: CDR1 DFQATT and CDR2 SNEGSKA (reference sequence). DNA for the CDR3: TGCAGTGCTGGACAGGGGGCAAACGGTGAAAAACTGTTTTTT. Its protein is CSAGQGANGEKLFF.

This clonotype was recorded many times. CDR3 loop: CASTPGLSSYEQYF. DNA for the CDR3: TGCGCCAGCACCCCGGGACTGAGCTCCTACGAGCAGTACTTC. The rearrangement uses TRBV5-1 and TRBJ2-7; D may be TRBD2 (6 bases). V was trimmed by 6 bases and J by 0 bases, leaving 13 bases between them. The V gene's germline CDR1 is SGHRS and CDR2 YFSETQ. The length of the CDR3 is 14 residues.

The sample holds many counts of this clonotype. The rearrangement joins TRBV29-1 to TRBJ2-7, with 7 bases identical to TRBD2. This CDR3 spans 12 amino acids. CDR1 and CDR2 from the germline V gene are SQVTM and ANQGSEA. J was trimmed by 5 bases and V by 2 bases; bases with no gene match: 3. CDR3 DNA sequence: TGCAGCGTTGAATTGAGCGGGGACGAGCAGTACTTC. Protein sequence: CSVELSGDEQYF.

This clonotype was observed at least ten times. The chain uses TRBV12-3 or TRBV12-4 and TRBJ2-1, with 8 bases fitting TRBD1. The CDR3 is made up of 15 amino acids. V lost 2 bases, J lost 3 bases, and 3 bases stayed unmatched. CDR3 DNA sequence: TGTGCCAGCAGTTTACGGACAGGGATCTACAATGAGCAGTTCTTC. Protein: CASSLRTGIYNEQFF.

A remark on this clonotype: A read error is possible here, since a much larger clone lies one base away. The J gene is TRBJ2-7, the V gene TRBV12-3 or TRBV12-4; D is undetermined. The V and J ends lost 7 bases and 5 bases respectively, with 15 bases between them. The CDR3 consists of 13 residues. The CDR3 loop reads CASNPGPGDEQYF. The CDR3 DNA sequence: TGTGCCAGCAACCCCGGACCGGGCGACGAGCAGTACTTC.

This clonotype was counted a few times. The CDR3 loop reads CASSLGVRSSYNEQFF. The CDR3 DNA sequence: TGTGCCAGCAGCTTGGGGGTCCGATCCTCCTACAATGAGCAGTTCTTC. This sequence joins TRBV5-6 and TRBJ2-1; no clear D gene. Germline V lookup: CDR1 SGHDT, CDR2 YYEEEE. CDR3 length: 16 residues. V dropped 0 bases and J dropped 0 bases, with 10 bases sitting between them. The full variable domain, rest sourced from reference TRBV5-6 and TRBJ2-1, is DAGVTQSPTHLIKTRGQQVTLRCSPKSGHDTVSWYQQALGQGPQFIFQYYEEEERQRGNFPDRFSGHQFPNYSSELNVNALLLGDSALYLCASSLGVRSSYNEQFFGPGTRLTVL.

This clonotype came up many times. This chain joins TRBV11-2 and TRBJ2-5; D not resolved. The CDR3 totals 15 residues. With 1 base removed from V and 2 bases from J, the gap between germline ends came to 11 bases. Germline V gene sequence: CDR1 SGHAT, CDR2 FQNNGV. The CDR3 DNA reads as TGTGCCAGCAGCTTAGTTGGTAGCCCTCAAGAGACCCAGTACTTC. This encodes CASSLVGSPQETQYF.

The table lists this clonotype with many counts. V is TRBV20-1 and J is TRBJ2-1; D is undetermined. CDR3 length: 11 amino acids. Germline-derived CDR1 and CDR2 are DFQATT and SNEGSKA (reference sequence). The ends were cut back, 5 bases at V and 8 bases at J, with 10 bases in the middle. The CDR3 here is CSAGQSDEQFF. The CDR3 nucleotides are TGCAGTGCTGGCCAGTCGGATGAGCAGTTCTTC.

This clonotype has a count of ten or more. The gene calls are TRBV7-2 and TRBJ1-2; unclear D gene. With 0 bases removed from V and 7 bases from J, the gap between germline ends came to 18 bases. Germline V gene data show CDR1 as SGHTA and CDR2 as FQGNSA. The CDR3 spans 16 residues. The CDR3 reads CASSLAEGPAPGGYTF. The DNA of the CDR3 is TGTGCCAGCAGCTTAGCAGAGGGCCCAGCCCCTGGTGGCTACACCTTC.